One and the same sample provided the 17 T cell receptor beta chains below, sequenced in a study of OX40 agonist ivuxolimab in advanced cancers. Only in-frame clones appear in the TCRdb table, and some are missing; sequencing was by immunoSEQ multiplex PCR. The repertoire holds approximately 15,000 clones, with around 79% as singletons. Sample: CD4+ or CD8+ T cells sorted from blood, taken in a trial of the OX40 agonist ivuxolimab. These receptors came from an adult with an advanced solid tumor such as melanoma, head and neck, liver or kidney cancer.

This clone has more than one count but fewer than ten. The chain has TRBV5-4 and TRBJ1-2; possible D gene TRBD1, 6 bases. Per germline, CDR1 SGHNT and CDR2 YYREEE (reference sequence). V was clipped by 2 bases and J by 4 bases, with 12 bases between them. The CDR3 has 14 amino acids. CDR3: CASSFGQYLYGYTF. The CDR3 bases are TGTGCCAGCAGCTTTGGACAGTACCTCTATGGCTACACCTTC. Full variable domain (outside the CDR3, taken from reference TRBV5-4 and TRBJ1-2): ETGVTQSPTHLIKTRGQQVTLRCSSQSGHNTVSWYQQALGQGPQFIFQYYREEENGRGNFPPRFSGLQFPNYSSELNVNALELDDSALYLCASSFGQYLYGYTFGSGTRLTVV.

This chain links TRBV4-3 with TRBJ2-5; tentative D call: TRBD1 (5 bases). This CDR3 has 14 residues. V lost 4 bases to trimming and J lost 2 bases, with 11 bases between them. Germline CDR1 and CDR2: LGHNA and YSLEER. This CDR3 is CASSPQVFQETQYF. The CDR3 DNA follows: TGCGCCAGCAGCCCACAGGTCTTTCAAGAGACCCAGTACTTC.

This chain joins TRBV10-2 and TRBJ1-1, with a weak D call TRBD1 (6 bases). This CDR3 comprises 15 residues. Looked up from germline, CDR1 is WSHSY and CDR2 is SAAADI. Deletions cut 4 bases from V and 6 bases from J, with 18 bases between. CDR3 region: CASSAGHLKPSEAFF. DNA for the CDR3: TGCGCCAGCAGTGCGGGACACCTAAAGCCGTCTGAAGCTTTCTTT.

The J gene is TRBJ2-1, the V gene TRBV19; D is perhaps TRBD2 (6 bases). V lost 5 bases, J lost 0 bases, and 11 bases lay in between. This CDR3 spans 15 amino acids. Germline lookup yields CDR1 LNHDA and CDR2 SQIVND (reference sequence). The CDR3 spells CASSLAGSSYNEQFF. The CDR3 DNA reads TGTGCCAGTAGTTTGGCGGGAAGCTCCTACAATGAGCAGTTCTTC.

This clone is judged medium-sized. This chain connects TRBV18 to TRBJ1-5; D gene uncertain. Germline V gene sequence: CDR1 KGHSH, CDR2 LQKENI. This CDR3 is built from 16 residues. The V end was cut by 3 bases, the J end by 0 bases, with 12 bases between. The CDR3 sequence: CASSPGDPISNQPQHF. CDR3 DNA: TGTGCCAGCTCACCCGGAGACCCTATTAGCAATCAGCCCCAGCATTTT.

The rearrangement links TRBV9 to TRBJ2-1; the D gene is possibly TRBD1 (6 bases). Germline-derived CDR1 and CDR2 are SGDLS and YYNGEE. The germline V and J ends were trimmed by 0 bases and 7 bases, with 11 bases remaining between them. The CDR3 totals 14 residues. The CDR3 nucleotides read TGTGCCAGCAGCGTAGAGGGGGAAGGGAATGAGCAGTTCTTC. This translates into CASSVEGEGNEQFF.

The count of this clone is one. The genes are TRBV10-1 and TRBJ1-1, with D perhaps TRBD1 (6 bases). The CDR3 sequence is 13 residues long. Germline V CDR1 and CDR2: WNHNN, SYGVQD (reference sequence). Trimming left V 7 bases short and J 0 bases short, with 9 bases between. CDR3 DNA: TGCGCCAGCAAGGGGGATATGAACACTGAAGCTTTCTTT. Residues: CASKGDMNTEAFF.

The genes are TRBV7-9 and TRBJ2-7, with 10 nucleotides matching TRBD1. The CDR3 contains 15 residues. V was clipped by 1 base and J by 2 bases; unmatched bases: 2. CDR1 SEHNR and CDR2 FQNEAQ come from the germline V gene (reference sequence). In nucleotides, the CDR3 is TGTGCCAGCAGCTTAGGTGGACAGGGGGCCTACGAGCAGTACTTC. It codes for CASSLGGQGAYEQYF.

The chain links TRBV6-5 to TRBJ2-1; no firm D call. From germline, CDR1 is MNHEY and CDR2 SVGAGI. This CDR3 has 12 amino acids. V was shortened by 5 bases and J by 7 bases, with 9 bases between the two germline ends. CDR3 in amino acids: CASSTGSNEQFF. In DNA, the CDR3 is TGTGCCAGCAGTACCGGGTCTAATGAGCAGTTCTTC.

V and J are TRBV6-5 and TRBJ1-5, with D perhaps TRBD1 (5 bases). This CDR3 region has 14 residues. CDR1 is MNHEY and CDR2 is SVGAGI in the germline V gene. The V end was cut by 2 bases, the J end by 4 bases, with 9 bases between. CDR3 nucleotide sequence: TGTGCCAGCAGTTACAGGGGAGGAAATCAGCCCCAGCATTTT. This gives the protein CASSYRGGNQPQHF.

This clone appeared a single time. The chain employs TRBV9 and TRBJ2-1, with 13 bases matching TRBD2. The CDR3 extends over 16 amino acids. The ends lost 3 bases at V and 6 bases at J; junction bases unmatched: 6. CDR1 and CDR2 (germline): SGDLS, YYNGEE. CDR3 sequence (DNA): TGTGCCAGCAGCGCCCTTAGACTAGCGGGGGGCAATGAGCAGTTCTTC. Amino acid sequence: CASSALRLAGGNEQFF.

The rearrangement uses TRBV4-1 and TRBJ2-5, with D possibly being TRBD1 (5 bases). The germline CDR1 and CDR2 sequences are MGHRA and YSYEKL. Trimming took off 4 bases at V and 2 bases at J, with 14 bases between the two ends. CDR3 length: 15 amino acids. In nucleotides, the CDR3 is TGCGCCAGCAGCCTAGGGGAAAAGGTTCAAGAGACCCAGTACTTC. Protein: CASSLGEKVQETQYF.

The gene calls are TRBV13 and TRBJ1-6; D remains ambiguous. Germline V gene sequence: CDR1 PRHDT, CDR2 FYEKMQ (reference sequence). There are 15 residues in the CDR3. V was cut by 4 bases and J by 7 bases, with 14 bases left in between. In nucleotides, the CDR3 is TGTGCCAGCAGCTCTACCCCGGGAGGCAATTCACCCCTCCACTTT. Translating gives CASSSTPGGNSPLHF.

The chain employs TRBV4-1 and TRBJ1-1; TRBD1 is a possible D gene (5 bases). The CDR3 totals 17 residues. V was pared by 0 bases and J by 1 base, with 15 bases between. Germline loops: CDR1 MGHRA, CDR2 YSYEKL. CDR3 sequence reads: CASSQDMILGENTEAFF. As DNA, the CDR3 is TGCGCCAGCAGCCAAGATATGATTTTGGGGGAGAACACTGAAGCTTTCTTT.

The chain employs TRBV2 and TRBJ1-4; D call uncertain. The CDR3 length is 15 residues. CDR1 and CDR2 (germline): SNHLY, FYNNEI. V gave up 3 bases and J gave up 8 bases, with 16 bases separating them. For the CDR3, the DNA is TGTGCCAGCAGTGAGGGGTCAATTCAAAGAGAAAAACTGTTTTTT. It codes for CASSEGSIQREKLFF.

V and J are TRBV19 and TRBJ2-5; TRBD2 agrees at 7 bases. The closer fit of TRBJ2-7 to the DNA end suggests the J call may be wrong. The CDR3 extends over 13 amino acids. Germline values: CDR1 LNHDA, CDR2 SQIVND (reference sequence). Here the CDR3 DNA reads TGTGCCAGTAGTAGCGGGGGTTCCTACGAGCAGTACTTC. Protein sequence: CASSSGGSYEQYF.

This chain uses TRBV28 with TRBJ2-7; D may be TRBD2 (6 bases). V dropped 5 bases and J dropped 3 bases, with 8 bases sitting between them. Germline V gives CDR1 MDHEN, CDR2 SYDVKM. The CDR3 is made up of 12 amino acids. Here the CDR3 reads CASSKDYYEQYF. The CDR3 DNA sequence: TGTGCCAGCAGTAAGGACTACTACGAGCAGTACTTC.